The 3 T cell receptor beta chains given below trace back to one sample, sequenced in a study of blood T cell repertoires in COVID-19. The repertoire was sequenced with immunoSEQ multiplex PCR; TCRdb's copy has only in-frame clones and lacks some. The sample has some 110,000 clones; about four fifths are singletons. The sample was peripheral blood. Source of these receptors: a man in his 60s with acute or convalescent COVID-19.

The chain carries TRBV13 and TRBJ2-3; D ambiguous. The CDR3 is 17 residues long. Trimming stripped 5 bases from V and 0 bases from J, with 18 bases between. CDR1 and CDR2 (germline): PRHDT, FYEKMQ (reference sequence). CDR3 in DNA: TGTGCCAGCAGCCCCAGTGGGTGGCTGGGCAGCACAGATACGCAGTATTTT. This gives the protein CASSPSGWLGSTDTQYF.

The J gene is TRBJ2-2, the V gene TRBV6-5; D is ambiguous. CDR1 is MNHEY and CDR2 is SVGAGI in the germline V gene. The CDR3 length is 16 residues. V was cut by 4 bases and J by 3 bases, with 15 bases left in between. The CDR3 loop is CASSFRPTSDTGELFF. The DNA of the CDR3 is TGTGCCAGCAGTTTCCGTCCTACCTCCGACACCGGGGAGCTGTTTTTT.

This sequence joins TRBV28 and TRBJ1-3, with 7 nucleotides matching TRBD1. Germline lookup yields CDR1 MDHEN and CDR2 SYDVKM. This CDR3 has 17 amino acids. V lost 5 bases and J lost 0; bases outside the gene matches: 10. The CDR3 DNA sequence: TGTGCCAGCAGTCCTTGGGAAGGGGGCACCTCTGGAAACACCATATATTTT. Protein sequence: CASSPWEGGTSGNTIYF.